This T cell receptor beta chain comes out of a study of T cell repertoires in cytomegalovirus infection. Across the whole study: It was the public TCR beta signatures that indicated both CMV infection and matching HLA type.

Germline loops: CDR1 SGHTA, CDR2 FQGTGA. V was clipped by 5 bases and J by 0 bases, with 14 bases between them. CDR3 length equals 15 residues. One entry per CDR3 protein, called by TCRdb with MiXCR from the reads. The profile covers approximately 260,000 distinct CDR3 sequences, with 17% appearing a single time and over 40% taken by the ten largest. Findings and caveats of the study: Predominance within the ex vivo response was attributable to HLA-C-restricted CMV-specific TCR beta clonotypes. The cumulative frequency of public TCR beta families distinguished individuals who carried CMV together with the relevant HLA.

Concerning this clonotype itself: Antigen specificity is unknown.

This rearrangement joins TRBV7-3 to TRBJ2-7; possible D gene TRBD1, 6 bases. This TCR was recovered from a human donor in good health (CMV status not recorded). Some clones in this sample may be carry-over from other donors' samples. Sequenced input: CD8+ T cells from PBMCs. The CDR3 region is CASSLATQGSYEQYF. CDR3 DNA: TGTGCCAGCAGCCTCGCAACACAGGGCTCCTACGAGCAGTACTTC.